A single sample is the source of the 24 T cell receptor beta chains below, sequenced in a study of T cells in lung cancer brain metastases (dated by TCRdb to 2016 to 2018). The library was generated by the immunoSEQ multiplex PCR assay. TCRdb obtained this table from immuneACCESS and retained in-frame rearrangements with V and J assigned. These tables miss some clones; where compared with another copy, unresolved V genes account for less than half of the shortfall, and the remainder is unexplained. This sample holds 3,000 or so clones; about nine tenths were observed only once. The top ten clones comprise 5% to 6% of the sample. The sample was tumor tissue from the primary lung tumor. This sample's cell subset or site label indicates: primary lung cancer lesion. These receptors all come from a woman aged 50 to 60 with non-small cell lung cancer.

This rearrangement joins TRBV19 to TRBJ1-1; D ambiguous. The CDR3 length is 13 residues. The germline CDR1 and CDR2 sequences are LNHDA and SQIVND (reference sequence). V was shortened by 4 bases and J by 3 bases, with 9 bases between the two germline ends. DNA of the CDR3: TGTGCCAGTAGTAAAGAACGAGACACTGAAGCTTTCTTT. Protein product: CASSKERDTEAFF.

This clone was recorded once. This sequence joins TRBV5-1 and TRBJ2-7; 11 bases are shared with TRBD1. The CDR3 has 15 amino acids. Germline CDR1 is SGHRS and CDR2 is YFSETQ. Trimming removed 0 bases from V and 4 bases from J; junction bases left unmatched: 3. The chain's CDR3 is CASSLGDRGGYEQYF. The CDR3 bases are TGCGCCAGCAGCTTGGGGGACAGGGGGGGTTACGAGCAGTACTTC.

This clone was recorded only once. V and J are TRBV18 and TRBJ1-2, with D unresolved. The CDR3 runs 13 residues. The V gene's germline CDR1 is KGHSH and CDR2 LQKENI. V was clipped by 5 bases and J by 7 bases, with 14 bases between them. CDR3 bases: TGTGCCAGCTCATCAGCACCACGGGGTGGCTACACCTTC. This sequence encodes CASSSAPRGGYTF.

The rearrangement joins TRBV7-2 to TRBJ1-6; TRBD1 aligns across 7 bases. Trimming at V came to 1 base and at J to 7 bases, leaving 4 bases not matched to a gene. Germline CDR1 and CDR2: SGHTA and FQGNSA. This CDR3 is built from 15 residues. The CDR3 loop reads CASSLETGMNSPLHF. DNA of the CDR3: TGTGCCAGCAGCTTAGAGACAGGGATGAATTCACCCCTCCACTTT. Full variable domain (rest looked up from reference TRBV7-2 and TRBJ1-6): GAGVSQSPSNKVTEKGKDVELRCDPISGHTALYWYRQSLGQGLEFLIYFQGNSAPDKSGLPSDRFSAERTGGSVSTLTIQRTQQEDSAVYLCASSLETGMNSPLHFGNGTRLTVT.

This sequence joins TRBV6-1 and TRBJ1-2, with 8 bases aligning to TRBD1. The CDR3 runs to 15 residues. The V and J ends lost 1 base and 4 bases, in that order; junction bases with no gene match: 5. Germline V gene data show CDR1 as MNHNS and CDR2 as SASEGT. Here the CDR3 reads CASSEGTGSIYGYTF. In nucleotides, the CDR3 is TGTGCCAGCAGTGAAGGGACAGGGTCTATCTATGGCTACACCTTC.

The chain recombines TRBV14 with TRBJ2-1, with D unclear. V dropped 4 bases and J dropped 7 bases, with 17 bases sitting between them. Germline CDR1 is SGHDN and CDR2 is FVKESK. The CDR3 runs 15 residues. This chain's CDR3 is CASSPVKGSWNEQFF. Here the CDR3 DNA reads TGTGCCAGCAGCCCGGTGAAGGGTTCGTGGAATGAGCAGTTCTTC.

The chain is built from TRBV6-5 and TRBJ1-1; tentative D call: TRBD1 (6 bases). The CDR3 totals 15 residues. The germline V gene has CDR1 MNHEY and CDR2 SVGAGI. Between the trimmed V and J ends, which lost 8 bases and 1 base, there was a span of 17 bases. The CDR3 DNA reads as TGTGCCAGCCGGGGGGGCACCCAAACGAACACTGAAGCTTTCTTT. Protein product: CASRGGTQTNTEAFF.

This clone was seen a few times. The gene calls are TRBV27 and TRBJ1-6; 8 bases align to TRBD1. V lost 5 bases and J lost 7; bases outside the gene matches: 13. The CDR3 extends over 17 amino acids. Per the germline V gene, CDR1 is MNHEY and CDR2 is SMNVEV (reference sequence). The CDR3 reads CASSGQGGLGRNSPLHF. The CDR3 DNA reads TGTGCCAGCAGTGGACAGGGCGGACTCGGGAGGAATTCACCCCTCCACTTT.

This sequence joins TRBV2 and TRBJ2-5; tentative D call: TRBD1 (5 bases). V lost 5 bases and J 4 bases, leaving 8 bases between the germline ends. The CDR3 is 12 residues long. CDR1 and CDR2 (germline): SNHLY, FYNNEI. The CDR3 coding sequence is TGTGCCAGCAGTTCAGGGCGAGAGACCCAGTACTTC. This translates into CASSSGRETQYF.

With respect to this clone: A read error may account for a junction end that differs from germline. The chain links TRBV20-1 to TRBJ1-2; D is unclear. This CDR3 has 10 residues. Germline V gives CDR1 DFQATT, CDR2 SNEGSKA (reference sequence). CDR3 sequence: CSARGEIQPF. In DNA, the CDR3 is TGCAGTGCTAGAGGGGAGATCCAACCCTTC.

This clone appeared once. V usage is TRBV10-3 and J usage is TRBJ2-1, with TRBD1 identical over 9 bases. Germline loops: CDR1 ENHRY, CDR2 SYGVKD. The CDR3 runs 18 residues. V lost 0 bases and J lost 9; bases outside the gene matches: 15. Here the CDR3 reads CAISESVSPSGQGIEQFF. CDR3 in DNA: TGTGCCATCAGTGAGTCAGTGAGCCCTTCGGGACAGGGTATTGAGCAGTTCTTC.

The V gene is TRBV30, the J gene TRBJ1-5; the D gene is possibly TRBD1 (6 bases). In germline, CDR1 is GTSNPN, CDR2 SVGIG (reference sequence). The CDR3 loop spans 17 amino acids. V lost 0 bases and J 9 bases, leaving 24 bases between the germline ends. This CDR3 is CAWSVRIKSGEEGPQHF. CDR3 bases: TGTGCCTGGAGTGTCCGAATTAAGTCAGGGGAGGAGGGGCCCCAGCATTTT.

The chain combines TRBV29-1 with TRBJ2-7; D not certain. CDR1 and CDR2 (germline): SQVTM, ANQGSEA. Between the trimmed V and J ends, which lost 3 bases and 1 base, there was a span of 10 bases. The CDR3 spans 13 residues. The CDR3 sequence is CSVELGSSYEQYF. The CDR3 DNA follows: TGCAGCGTTGAGCTTGGTTCGTCCTACGAGCAGTACTTC.

In this sample, this clone turned up a few times. This chain uses TRBV9 with TRBJ2-5; possibly TRBD1 for D (5 bases). Per germline, CDR1 SGDLS and CDR2 YYNGEE. The CDR3 extends over 13 amino acids. V shed 5 bases and J shed 5 bases, with 13 bases lying between them. The CDR3 reads CASRTRVGETQYF. The CDR3, as DNA: TGTGCCAGCAGAACCAGGGTGGGGGAGACCCAGTACTTC.

This clone was observed once. The chain combines TRBV29-1 with TRBJ1-2; TRBD1 matches at 7 bases. The germline gives CDR1 SQVTM, CDR2 ANQGSEA. The CDR3 covers 16 residues. The V gene end was trimmed by 6 bases and the J gene end by 6 bases; junction bases not matched to a gene: 19. CDR3 sequence (DNA): TGCAGCGTAGCAGGGGGAAGTGCAAAGGCTGACGATGGCTACACCTTC. This encodes CSVAGGSAKADDGYTF.

The chain carries TRBV7-2 and TRBJ2-5; D may be TRBD1 (6 bases). This CDR3 has 13 amino acids. Trimming pared 5 bases from V and 5 bases from J, leaving 12 bases between. Germline CDR1 and CDR2: SGHTA and FQGNSA. The CDR3 coding sequence is TGTGCCAGCAGCCCCAACAGGGACGAGACCCAGTACTTC. This encodes CASSPNRDETQYF.

Concerning this clone: A junction end diverges from the germline sequence, so it may reflect a read error. The chain is built from TRBV7-9 and TRBJ1-6; 12 bases match TRBD1. The germline V gene encodes CDR1 SEHNR and CDR2 FQNEAQ (reference sequence). This CDR3 is 15 amino acids long. Written as DNA, the CDR3 is TGTGCCAGCAGCCCGGGACAGGGGGCAAATTCATCCCTCCACTTT. This sequence encodes CASSPGQGANSSLHF.

The chain recombines TRBV7-9 with TRBJ1-2; no reliable D call. The germline V gene has CDR1 SEHNR and CDR2 FQNEAQ (reference sequence). The CDR3 spans 13 residues. V was clipped by 9 bases and J by 1 base, with 12 bases between them. The CDR3 nucleotides are TGTGCCAGTTCCGAGACAAATAACTATGGCTACACCTTC. Its translation is CASSETNNYGYTF.

This chain connects TRBV6-6 to TRBJ2-3, with TRBD2 matching 8 bases. The CDR3 runs to 12 residues. The germline CDR1 and CDR2 sequences are MNHNY and SVGAGI (reference sequence). The V segment lost 5 bases and the J segment 11 bases; nucleotides outside the gene matches: 6. CDR3 loop: CASSTRGVGQYF. CDR3 in DNA: TGTGCCAGCAGTACGCGGGGGGTTGGGCAGTATTTT.

J is TRBJ1-2 and V is TRBV7-3; D possibly corresponds to TRBD1 (6 bases). This CDR3 spans 14 amino acids. The V end lost 4 bases, the J end lost 6 bases, and 15 bases lay between the germline ends. Germline-derived CDR1 and CDR2 are SGHTA and FQGTGA. CDR3 in amino acids: CASSSRPGDHGYTF. The CDR3 DNA reads TGTGCCAGCAGCTCCCGCCCAGGGGACCATGGCTACACCTTC. The whole variable domain, filled in from reference TRBV7-3 and TRBJ1-2, reads GAGVSQTPSNKVTEKGKYVELRCDPISGHTALYWYRQSLGQGPEFLIYFQGTGAADDSGLPNDRFFAVRPEGSVSTLKIQRTERGDSAVYLCASSSRPGDHGYTFGSGTRLTVV.

The chain uses TRBV10-3 and TRBJ1-2; TRBD1 matches at 8 bases. The CDR3 spans 13 residues. V shed 6 bases and J 6 bases; nucleotides not matched to a gene: 6. Germline V gives CDR1 ENHRY, CDR2 SYGVKD. The CDR3 DNA sequence: TGTGCCATCAGGGACAGGGAGGTGGATGGCTACACCTTC. Translated, it gives CAIRDREVDGYTF.

This chain uses TRBV11-2 with TRBJ1-1, with unresolved D. Germline V gene data show CDR1 as SGHAT and CDR2 as FQNNGV. The CDR3 contains 15 residues. V shed 5 bases and J shed 5 bases, with 18 bases lying between them. The CDR3 reads CASSRPGSGRTEAFF. For the CDR3, the DNA is TGTGCCAGCAGCCGTCCGGGGTCGGGGAGGACTGAAGCTTTCTTT.

The genes are TRBV6-1 and TRBJ1-5, with unresolved D. The CDR3 runs to 14 residues. V was clipped by 1 base and J by 4 bases, with 8 bases between them. Germline V gene data show CDR1 as MNHNS and CDR2 as SASEGT. CDR3 DNA sequence: TGTGCCAGCAGTGAAGGGCAGACTAATCAGCCCCAGCATTTT. Translation: CASSEGQTNQPQHF.

This chain links TRBV5-1 with TRBJ2-7, with TRBD2 matching over 7 bases. Trimming at V came to 0 bases and at J to 0 bases, leaving 3 bases not matched to a gene. Per the germline V gene, CDR1 is SGHRS and CDR2 is YFSETQ. The CDR3 has 15 amino acids. CDR3: CASSLGGRASYEQYF. The DNA for the CDR3 is TGCGCCAGCAGCTTGGGGGGGAGGGCCTCCTACGAGCAGTACTTC. The complete variable domain, with remaining parts taken from reference TRBV5-1 and TRBJ2-7, reads KAGVTQTPRYLIKTRGQQVTLSCSPISGHRSVSWYQQTPGQGLQFLFEYFSETQRNKGNFPGRFSGRQFSNSRSEMNVSTLELGDSALYLCASSLGGRASYEQYFGPGTRLTVT.